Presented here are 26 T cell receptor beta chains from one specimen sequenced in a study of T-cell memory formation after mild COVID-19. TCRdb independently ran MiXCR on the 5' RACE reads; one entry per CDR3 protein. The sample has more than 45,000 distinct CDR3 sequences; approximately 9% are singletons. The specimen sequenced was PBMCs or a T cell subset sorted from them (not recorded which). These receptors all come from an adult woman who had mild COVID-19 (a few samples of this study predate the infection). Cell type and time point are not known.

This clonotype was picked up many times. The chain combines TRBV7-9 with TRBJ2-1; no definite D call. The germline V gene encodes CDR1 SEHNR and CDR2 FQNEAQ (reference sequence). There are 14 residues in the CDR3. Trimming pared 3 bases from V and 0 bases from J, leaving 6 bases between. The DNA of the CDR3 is TGTGCCAGCAGCTTTCAGAGCTCCTACAATGAGCAGTTCTTC. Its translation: CASSFQSSYNEQFF.

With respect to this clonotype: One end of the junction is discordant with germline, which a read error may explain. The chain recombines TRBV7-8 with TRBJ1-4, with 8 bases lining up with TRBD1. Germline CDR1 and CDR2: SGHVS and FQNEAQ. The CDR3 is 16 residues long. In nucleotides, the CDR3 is TGTGCCAGCAGCCCACTGGTCAGGGGGCCAGGAGAAAATCTGTTTTTT. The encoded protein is CASSPLVRGPGENLFF.

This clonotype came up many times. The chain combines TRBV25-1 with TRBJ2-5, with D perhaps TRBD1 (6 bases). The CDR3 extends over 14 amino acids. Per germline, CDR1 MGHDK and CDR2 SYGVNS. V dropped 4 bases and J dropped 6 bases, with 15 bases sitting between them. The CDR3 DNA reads TGTGCCAGCAGTGGAGGCAGGGGATCGAAGACCCAGTACTTC. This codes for CASSGGRGSKTQYF.

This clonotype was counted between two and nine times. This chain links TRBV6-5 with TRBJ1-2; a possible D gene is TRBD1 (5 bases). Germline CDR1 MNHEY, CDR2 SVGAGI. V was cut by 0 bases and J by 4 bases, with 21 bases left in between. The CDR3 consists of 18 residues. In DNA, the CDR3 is TGTGCCAGCAGTTACTCGCGCTCCCAGGCAGGGTCGATCTATGGCTACACCTTC. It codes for CASSYSRSQAGSIYGYTF.

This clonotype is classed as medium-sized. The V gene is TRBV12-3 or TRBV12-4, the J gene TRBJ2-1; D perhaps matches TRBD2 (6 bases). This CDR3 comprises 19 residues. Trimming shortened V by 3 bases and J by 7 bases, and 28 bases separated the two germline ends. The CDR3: CASSFVSSVMAQTTNEQFF. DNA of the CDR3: TGTGCCAGCAGTTTCGTATCTAGCGTAATGGCCCAAACAACGAATGAGCAGTTCTTC.

CDR3 in DNA: TGCAGTATAGGGCAGGGAAACACTGAAGCTTTCTTT. This gives the protein CSIGQGNTEAFF. The genes are TRBV20-1 and TRBJ1-1; a weak D match, TRBD1 (5 bases). V lost 8 bases and J lost 2, with 12 bases in between. The CDR3 has 12 amino acids. CDR1 is DFQATT and CDR2 is SNEGSKA in the germline V gene (reference sequence).

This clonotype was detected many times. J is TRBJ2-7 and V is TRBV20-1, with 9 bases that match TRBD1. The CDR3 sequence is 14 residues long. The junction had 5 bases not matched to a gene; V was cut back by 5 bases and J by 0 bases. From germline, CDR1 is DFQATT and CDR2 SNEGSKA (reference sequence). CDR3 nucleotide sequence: TGCAGTGCTTGGGGGACAGGGAGCTCCTACGAGCAGTACTTC. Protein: CSAWGTGSSYEQYF.

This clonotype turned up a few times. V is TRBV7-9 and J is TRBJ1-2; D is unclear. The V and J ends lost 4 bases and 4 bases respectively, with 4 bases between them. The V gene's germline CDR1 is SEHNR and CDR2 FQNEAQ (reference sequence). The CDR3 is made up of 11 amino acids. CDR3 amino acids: CASSSIYGYTF. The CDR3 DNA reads TGTGCCAGCAGCTCCATCTATGGCTACACCTTC.

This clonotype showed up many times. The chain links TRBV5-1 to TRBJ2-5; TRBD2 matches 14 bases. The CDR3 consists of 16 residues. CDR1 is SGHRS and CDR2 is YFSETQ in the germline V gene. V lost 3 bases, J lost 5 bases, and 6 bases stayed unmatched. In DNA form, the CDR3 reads TGCGCCAGCAGCTCCGGGACTAGCGGGGGAAGCGAGACCCAGTACTTC. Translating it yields CASSSGTSGGSETQYF.

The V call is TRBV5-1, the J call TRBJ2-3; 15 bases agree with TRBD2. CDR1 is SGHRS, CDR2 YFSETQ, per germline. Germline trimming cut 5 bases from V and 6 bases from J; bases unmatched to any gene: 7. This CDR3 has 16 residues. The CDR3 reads CASSSGLAGGFDTQYF. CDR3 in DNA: TGCGCCAGCAGTTCGGGACTAGCGGGGGGCTTCGATACGCAGTATTTT.

For the CDR3, the DNA is TGTGCCAGCTCGCAAGGACCGAAGTATAGCAATCAGCCCCAGCATTTT. Translation gives CASSQGPKYSNQPQHF. The J gene is TRBJ1-5, the V gene TRBV18; D unclear. The CDR3 has 16 residues. CDR1 is KGHSH and CDR2 is LQKENI in the germline V gene. V lost 6 bases and J lost 0, with 15 bases in between.

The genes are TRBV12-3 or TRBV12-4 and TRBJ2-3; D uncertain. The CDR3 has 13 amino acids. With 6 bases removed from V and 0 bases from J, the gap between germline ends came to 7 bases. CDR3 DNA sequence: TGTGCCAGCAGCCCCCCTAGCACAGATACGCAGTATTTT. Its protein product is CASSPPSTDTQYF.

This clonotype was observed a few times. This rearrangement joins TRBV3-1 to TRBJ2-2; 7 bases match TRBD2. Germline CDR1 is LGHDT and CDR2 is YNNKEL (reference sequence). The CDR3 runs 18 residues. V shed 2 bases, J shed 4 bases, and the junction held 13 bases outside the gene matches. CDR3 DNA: TGTGCCAGCAGCCAACTCCTATTAGCGGGCCAGAGCACCGGGGAGCTGTTTTTT. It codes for CASSQLLLAGQSTGELFF.

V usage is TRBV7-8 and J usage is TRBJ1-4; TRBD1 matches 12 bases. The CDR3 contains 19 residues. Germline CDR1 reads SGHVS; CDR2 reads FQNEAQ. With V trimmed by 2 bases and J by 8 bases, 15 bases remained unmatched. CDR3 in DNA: TGTGCCAGCAGCTTAAACCGGGACAGGGGGCTCTCCTCGCGGGAAAAACTGTTTTTT. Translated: CASSLNRDRGLSSREKLFF.

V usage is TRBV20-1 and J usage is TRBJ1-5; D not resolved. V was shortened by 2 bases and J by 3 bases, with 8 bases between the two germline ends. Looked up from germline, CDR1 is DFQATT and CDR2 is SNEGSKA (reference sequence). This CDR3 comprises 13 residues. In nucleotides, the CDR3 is TGCAGTGCTAGACGGGCAGCCAATCAGCCCCAGCATTTT. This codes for CSARRAANQPQHF.

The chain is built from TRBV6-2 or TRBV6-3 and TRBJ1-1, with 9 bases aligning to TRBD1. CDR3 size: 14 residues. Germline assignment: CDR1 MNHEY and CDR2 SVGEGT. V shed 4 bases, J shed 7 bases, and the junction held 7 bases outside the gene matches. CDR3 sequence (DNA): TGTGCCAGCAGTTCGGGACAGGGATATGGTGAAGCTTTCTTT. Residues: CASSSGQGYGEAFF.

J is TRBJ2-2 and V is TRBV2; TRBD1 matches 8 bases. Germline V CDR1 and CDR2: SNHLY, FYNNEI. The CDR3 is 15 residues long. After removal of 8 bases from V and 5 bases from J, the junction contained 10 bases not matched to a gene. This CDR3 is CASVKETGGTGELFF. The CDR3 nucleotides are TGTGCCAGCGTTAAAGAAACAGGGGGGACCGGGGAGCTGTTTTTT.

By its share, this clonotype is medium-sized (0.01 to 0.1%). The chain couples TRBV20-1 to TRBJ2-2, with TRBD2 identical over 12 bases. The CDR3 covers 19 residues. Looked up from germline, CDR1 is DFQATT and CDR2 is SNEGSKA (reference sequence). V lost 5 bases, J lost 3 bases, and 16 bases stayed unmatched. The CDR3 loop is CSARVQQGTSGRYTGELFF. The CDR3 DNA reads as TGCAGTGCTCGGGTACAACAGGGAACTAGCGGGAGGTACACCGGGGAGCTGTTTTTT.

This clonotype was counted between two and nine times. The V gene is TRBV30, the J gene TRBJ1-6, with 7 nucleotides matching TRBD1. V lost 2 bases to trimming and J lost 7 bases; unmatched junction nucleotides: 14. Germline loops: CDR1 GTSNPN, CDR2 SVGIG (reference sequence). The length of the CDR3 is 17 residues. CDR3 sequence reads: CAWSFPRTGTENSPLHF. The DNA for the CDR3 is TGTGCCTGGAGTTTCCCTCGAACCGGGACAGAGAATTCACCCCTCCACTTT. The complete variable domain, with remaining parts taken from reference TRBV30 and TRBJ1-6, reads SQTIHQWPATLVQPVGSPLSLECTVEGTSNPNLYWYRQAAGRGLQLLFYSVGIGQISSEVPQNLSASRPQDRQFILSSKKLLLSDSGFYLCAWSFPRTGTENSPLHFGNGTRLTVT.

The CDR3 spells CASSLEGESEAFF. Written as DNA, the CDR3 is TGTGCCAGCAGCTTAGAAGGGGAGAGTGAAGCTTTCTTT. The chain employs TRBV7-3 and TRBJ1-1, with a possible D match to TRBD1 (5 bases). CDR3 length equals 13 residues. Trimming left V 2 bases short and J 7 bases short, with 11 bases between. Germline CDR1 and CDR2: SGHTA and FQGTGA.

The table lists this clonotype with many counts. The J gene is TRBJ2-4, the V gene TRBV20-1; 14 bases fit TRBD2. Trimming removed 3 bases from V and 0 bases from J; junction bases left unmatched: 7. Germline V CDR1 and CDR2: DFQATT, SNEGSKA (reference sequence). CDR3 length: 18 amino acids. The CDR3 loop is CSARKTSGGAEAKNIQYF. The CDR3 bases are TGCAGTGCTAGGAAGACTAGCGGGGGGGCGGAAGCCAAAAACATTCAGTACTTC.

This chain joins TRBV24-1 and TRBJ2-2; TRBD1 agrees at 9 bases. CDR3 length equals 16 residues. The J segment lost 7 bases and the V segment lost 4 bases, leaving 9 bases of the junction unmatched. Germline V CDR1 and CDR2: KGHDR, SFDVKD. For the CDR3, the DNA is TGTGCCACCAGTGACACCGGGACAGGGTTTGGCGGGGAGCTGTTTTTT. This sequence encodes CATSDTGTGFGGELFF.

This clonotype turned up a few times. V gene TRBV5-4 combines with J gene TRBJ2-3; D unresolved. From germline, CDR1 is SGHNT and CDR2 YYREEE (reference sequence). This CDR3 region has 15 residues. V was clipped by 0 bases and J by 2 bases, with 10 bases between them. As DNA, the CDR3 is TGTGCCAGCAGCTTGGGATTACAACACACAGATACGCAGTATTTT. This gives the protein CASSLGLQHTDTQYF.

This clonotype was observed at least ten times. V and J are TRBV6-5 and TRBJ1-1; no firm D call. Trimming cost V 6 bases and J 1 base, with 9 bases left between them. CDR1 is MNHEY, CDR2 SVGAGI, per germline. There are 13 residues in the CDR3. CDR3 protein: CASRVNKNTEAFF. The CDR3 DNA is TGTGCCAGCAGAGTAAACAAGAACACTGAAGCTTTCTTT.

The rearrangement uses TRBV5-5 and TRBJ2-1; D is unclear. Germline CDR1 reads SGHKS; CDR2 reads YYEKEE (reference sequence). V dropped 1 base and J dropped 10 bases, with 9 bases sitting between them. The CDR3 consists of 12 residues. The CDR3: CASSLFNREQFF. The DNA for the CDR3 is TGTGCCAGCAGCTTGTTTAATAGGGAGCAGTTCTTC.

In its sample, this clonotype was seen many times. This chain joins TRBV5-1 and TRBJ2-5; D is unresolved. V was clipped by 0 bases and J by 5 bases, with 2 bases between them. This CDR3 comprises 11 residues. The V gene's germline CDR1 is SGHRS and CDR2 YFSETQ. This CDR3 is CASSLVETQYF. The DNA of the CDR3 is TGCGCCAGCAGCTTGGTGGAGACCCAGTACTTC.